These T cell receptor beta chains were read from a single sample in a study of blood T cell repertoires in COVID-19. Repertoires were generated with immunoSEQ multiplex PCR, while TCRdb's copy carries only in-frame clones and drops some. The sample holds 150,000 or so clones, about 85% seen once. Sequences were obtained from peripheral blood. Receptors originate from a man between 60 and 75 years old with COVID-19, enrolled during active disease. Both conserved end residues are part of each CDR3. The D gene is left open where the match is weak. For some rows the clone size is stated as once, few or many, or as a class when expanded; others skip it.

j_call clone_size d_call v_call cdr3_aa cdr3_nt
TRBJ2-7 . . TRBV7-3 CASSLTGSTTEQYF TGTGCCAGCAGCTTGACCGGGTCCACTACTGAGCAGTACTTC
TRBJ2-5 few . TRBV9 CASTPSGHQYQETQYF TGTGCCAGCACCCCCTCGGGACACCAGTACCAAGAGACCCAGTACTTC
TRBJ1-1 . TRBD1 TRBV7-2 CASSYVGDRGRSTEAFF TGTGCCAGCAGCTATGTAGGCGACAGGGGGCGAAGTACTGAAGCTTTCTTT
TRBJ1-6 . . TRBV4-1 CASSQEGGALVQTPLHF TGCGCCAGCAGCCAAGAAGGGGGGGCGCTGGTTCAGACACCCCTCCACTTT
TRBJ1-6 . . TRBV6-2/TRBV6-3 CASRYNRYYSPLHF TGTGCCAGCAGATACAATCGGTATTATTCACCCCTCCACTTT
TRBJ1-3 . . TRBV3-1/TRBV3-2 CASSLGPDREYF TGTGCCAGCAGCCTGGGTCCGGACAGAGAATATTTT
TRBJ1-1 . . TRBV11-3 CASSPGENTEAFF TGTGCCAGCAGCCCAGGCGAGAACACTGAAGCTTTCTTT
TRBJ2-7 . . TRBV3-1/TRBV3-2 CASSQASGEQYF TGTGCCAGCAGCCAAGCTTCCGGGGAGCAGTACTTC
TRBJ1-3 . . TRBV2 CASSESGNTIYF TGTGCCAGCAGTGAGTCAGGAAACACCATATATTTT
TRBJ1-3 . . TRBV28 CASSQGGSGNTIYF TGTGCCAGCAGTCAAGGGGGCTCTGGAAACACCATATATTTT
TRBJ2-6 once . TRBV19 CASSIISGANVLTF TGTGCCAGTAGTATCATCTCTGGGGCCAACGTCCTGACTTTC
TRBJ1-5 few TRBD1 TRBV7-2 CASSPDRVPNQPQHF TGTGCCAGCAGCCCGGACAGGGTTCCCAATCAGCCCCAGCATTTT
TRBJ1-4 . TRBD1 TRBV7-6 CASSFSPGTGNEKLFF TGTGCCAGCAGCTTCAGTCCCGGGACAGGGAATGAAAAACTGTTTTTT
TRBJ2-1 few . TRBV2 CASTEYNEQFF TGTGCCAGCACGGAGTACAATGAGCAGTTCTTC
TRBJ2-2 . . TRBV5-1 CASSLLPGTNTGELFF TGCGCCAGCAGCTTGCTCCCGGGAACGAACACCGGGGAGCTGTTTTTT
TRBJ2-6 . TRBD1 TRBV28 CASSLWGQGAKGANVLTF TGTGCCAGCAGTTTATGGGGACAGGGGGCAAAGGGGGCCAACGTCCTGACTTTC
TRBJ2-1 . . TRBV11-1 CASSLPGWNEQFF TGTGCCAGCAGCTTACCGGGATGGAATGAGCAGTTCTTC
TRBJ1-1 . . TRBV28 CASRSGLLGSTEAFF TGTGCCAGCAGATCAGGGTTGTTGGGGTCCACTGAAGCTTTCTTT
TRBJ2-7 . TRBD2 TRBV24-1 CATGTSGGRNEQYF TGTGCCACCGGGACTAGCGGGGGACGGAACGAGCAGTACTTC
TRBJ2-5 . . TRBV7-2 CASSLGGVGETQYF TGTGCCAGCAGCTTAGGAGGTGTTGGGGAGACCCAGTACTTC
TRBJ1-5 few . TRBV7-2 CASNEQGLGQPQHF TGTGCCAGCAACGAACAGGGCTTAGGGCAGCCCCAGCATTTT
TRBJ1-2 . . TRBV20-1 CSASVTSQGDGYTF TGCAGTGCTAGTGTTACTAGCCAGGGAGACGGCTACACCTTC
TRBJ2-2 . . TRBV18 CASSPQRSGGNGELFF TGTGCCAGCTCACCGCAGAGGTCCGGGGGTAACGGGGAGCTGTTTTTT
TRBJ1-1 . . TRBV12-3/TRBV12-4 CASKRDGRAEAFF TGTGCCAGCAAGAGGGACGGGAGGGCTGAAGCTTTCTTT
TRBJ2-5 few TRBD1 TRBV19 CASSRTGDGQETQYF TGTGCCAGTAGTAGGACAGGGGACGGCCAAGAGACCCAGTACTTC
TRBJ2-3 . TRBD1 TRBV11-1 CASNPTAGGSDTQYF TGTGCCAGCAACCCCACGGCAGGGGGCTCGGATACGCAGTATTTT
TRBJ1-3 . . TRBV7-2 CASSPHGGAGNTIYF TGTGCCAGCAGCCCTCACGGGGGAGCGGGAAACACCATATATTTT
TRBJ2-7 . . TRBV7-2 CASSPWDIASYEQYF TGTGCCAGCAGCCCCTGGGACATAGCCTCCTACGAGCAGTACTTC
TRBJ2-7 . . TRBV11-2 CASSPTRAYNSYEQYF TGTGCCAGCAGCCCGACGCGGGCCTACAATTCCTACGAGCAGTACTTC
TRBJ2-3 . TRBD1 TRBV19 CASSMGQGTDTQYF TGTGCCAGTAGTATGGGACAGGGCACAGATACGCAGTATTTT
TRBJ2-7 . . TRBV5-1 CASSLARGSYEQYF TGCGCCAGCAGCTTGGCAAGGGGCTCCTACGAGCAGTACTTC
TRBJ2-5 . TRBD1 TRBV6-6 CASGTGGTGTQYF TGTGCCAGCGGGACAGGGGGCACGGGGACCCAGTACTTC